This T cell receptor beta chain derives from a study of OX40 agonist ivuxolimab in advanced cancers. Study details: Patients treated during dose escalation were battling hepatocellular carcinoma, melanoma, renal cell or head and neck cancer. A partial response was reached by three patients: one with hepatocellular carcinoma and two with cutaneous melanoma.

There are 12 residues in the CDR3. V dropped 5 bases and J dropped 4 bases, with 8 bases sitting between them. Germline lookup yields CDR1 SNHLY and CDR2 FYNNEI. Sequencing used immunoSEQ multiplex PCR; TCRdb keeps in-frame clones, though not all of them. The data contain fewer than 100,000 clones, 84% of them seen just once; the ten biggest clones take up approximately 0.44%. This clone has a single count. This TCR derives from an adult with an advanced solid tumor such as melanoma, head and neck, liver or kidney cancer. The material was CD4+ or CD8+ T cells sorted from blood, obtained in a trial of the OX40 agonist ivuxolimab. V is TRBV2 and J is TRBJ1-2, with D perhaps matching TRBD1 (6 bases). The CDR3 DNA reads TGTGCCAGCAGTACAGGGCTCTATGGCTACACCTTC. Translation: CASSTGLYGYTF.